The 5 T cell receptor beta chains below come from one sample, sequenced in a study of T cell responses to AZD1222 COVID-19 vaccine (dated by TCRdb to the early 2020s). Library method: the immunoSEQ multiplex PCR assay. Here the immuneACCESS table is served through TCRdb, limited to in-frame sequences with V and J called. Missing clones are a known gap in these copies; in checked studies unresolved V genes cover under half, and the rest lacks a known reason. The sample yields roughly 150,000 clones; under 95% were counted once. The top ten hold over 1.3% of the sample. This sample's time point label indicates: baseline before first vaccination. Here the sequenced sample was peripheral blood, taken on day 0 of AZD1222 vaccination. These receptors were obtained from an adult in good health.

The V gene is TRBV19, the J gene TRBJ2-3; D is ambiguous. This CDR3 is built from 16 residues. The ends were cut back, 3 bases at V and 0 bases at J, with 13 bases in the middle. CDR1 and CDR2 from the germline V gene are LNHDA and SQIVND (reference sequence). DNA for the CDR3: TGTGCCAGTAGTATTTATACTGGATCTAGCACAGATACGCAGTATTTT. As protein: CASSIYTGSSTDTQYF.

The V call is TRBV6-5, the J call TRBJ1-1; 8 bases agree with TRBD1. Trimming took 5 bases from V and 1 from J; bases not matched to a gene: 6. The CDR3 has 15 residues. Germline V CDR1 and CDR2: MNHEY, SVGAGI. CDR3 sequence reads: CASSTTGVGNTEAFF. DNA of the CDR3: TGTGCCAGCAGTACGACAGGGGTGGGGAACACTGAAGCTTTCTTT.

V gene TRBV30 combines with J gene TRBJ2-6; D is tentatively TRBD1 or TRBD2 (6 bases each). Per germline, CDR1 GTSNPN and CDR2 SVGIG (reference sequence). This CDR3 has 17 amino acids. V lost 4 bases and J lost 4, with 20 bases in between. The CDR3 DNA follows: TGTGCCTGGAAAGGGTGGGGGGCTTTGGAAGGGGCCAACGTCCTGACTTTC. Translation: CAWKGWGALEGANVLTF.

J is TRBJ2-7 and V is TRBV12-5; D gene unclear. Trimming shortened V by 4 bases and J by 2 bases, and 12 bases separated the two germline ends. CDR3 size: 14 residues. CDR1 and CDR2 (germline): LGHNT, FRNRAP. The CDR3 loop reads CASGSGTGAYEQYF. The CDR3 nucleotides are TGTGCTAGTGGTTCGGGTACTGGAGCCTACGAGCAGTACTTC.

V gene TRBV5-1 combines with J gene TRBJ2-7; D tentatively fits TRBD1 or TRBD2 (6 bases each). Looked up from germline, CDR1 is SGHRS and CDR2 is YFSETQ. The CDR3 runs 15 residues. Trimming pared 4 bases from V and 4 bases from J, leaving 18 bases between. The CDR3 here is CASSPEGGRVYEQYF. DNA of the CDR3: TGCGCCAGCAGCCCGGAAGGGGGGCGCGTATACGAGCAGTACTTC.